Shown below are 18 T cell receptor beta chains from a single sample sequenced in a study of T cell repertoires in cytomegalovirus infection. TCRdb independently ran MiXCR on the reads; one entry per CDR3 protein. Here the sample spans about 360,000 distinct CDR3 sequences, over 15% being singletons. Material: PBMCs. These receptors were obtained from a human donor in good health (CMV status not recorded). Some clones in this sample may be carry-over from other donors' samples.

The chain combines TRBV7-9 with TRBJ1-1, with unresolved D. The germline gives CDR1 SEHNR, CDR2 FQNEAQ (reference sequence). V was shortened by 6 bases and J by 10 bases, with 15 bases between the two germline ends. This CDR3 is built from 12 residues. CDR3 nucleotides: TGTGCCAGCAGTTTCCTTGGTGAGCGAGCTTTCTTT. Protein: CASSFLGERAFF. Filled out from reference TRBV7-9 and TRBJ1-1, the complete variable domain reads DTGVSQNPRHKITKRGQNVTFRCDPISEHNRLYWYRQTLGQGPEFLTYFQNEAQLEKSRLLSDRFSAERPKGSFSTLEIQRTEQGDSAMYLCASSFLGERAFFGQGTRLTVV.

The CDR3 nucleotides read TGTGCCAGCAGCTTGACTAGCGGGGGGCTCACAGATACGCAGTATTTT. This codes for CASSLTSGGLTDTQYF. The chain employs TRBV5-4 and TRBJ2-3, with 12 bases that match TRBD2. Trimming took 1 base from V and 2 from J; bases not matched to a gene: 2. There are 16 residues in the CDR3. Germline CDR1 SGHNT, CDR2 YYREEE (reference sequence).

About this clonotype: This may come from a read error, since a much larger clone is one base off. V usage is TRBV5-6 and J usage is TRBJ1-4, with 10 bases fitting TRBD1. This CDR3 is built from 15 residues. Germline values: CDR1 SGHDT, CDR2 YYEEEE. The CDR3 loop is CVSTRRGQGNEKLFF. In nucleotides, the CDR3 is TGTGTCAGCACCCGGCGGGGACAGGGGAATGAAAAACTGTTTTTT.

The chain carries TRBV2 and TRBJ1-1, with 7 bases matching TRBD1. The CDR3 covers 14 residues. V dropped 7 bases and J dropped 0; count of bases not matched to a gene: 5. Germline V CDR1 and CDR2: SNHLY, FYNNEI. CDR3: CASINRGMNTEAFF. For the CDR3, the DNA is TGTGCCAGCATTAACAGGGGAATGAACACTGAAGCTTTCTTT.

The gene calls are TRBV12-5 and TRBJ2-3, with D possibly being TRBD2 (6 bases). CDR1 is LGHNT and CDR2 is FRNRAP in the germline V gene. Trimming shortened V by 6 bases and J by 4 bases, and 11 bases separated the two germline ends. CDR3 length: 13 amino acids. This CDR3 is CASGPGTSDTQYF. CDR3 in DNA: TGTGCTAGTGGACCCGGGACTTCAGATACGCAGTATTTT.

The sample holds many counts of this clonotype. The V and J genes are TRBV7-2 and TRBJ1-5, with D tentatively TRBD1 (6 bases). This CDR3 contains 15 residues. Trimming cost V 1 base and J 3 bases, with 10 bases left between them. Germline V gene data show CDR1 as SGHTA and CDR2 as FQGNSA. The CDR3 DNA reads TGTGCCAGCAGCTTAGAAGGACAGATCAATCAGCCCCAGCATTTT. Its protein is CASSLEGQINQPQHF.

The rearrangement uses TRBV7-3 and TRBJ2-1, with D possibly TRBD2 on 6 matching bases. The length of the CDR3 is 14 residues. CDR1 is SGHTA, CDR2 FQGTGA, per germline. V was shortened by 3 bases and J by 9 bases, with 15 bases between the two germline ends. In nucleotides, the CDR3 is TGTGCCAGCAGCTTCCAGCGGGTGTTAAGTGAGCAGTTCTTC. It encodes CASSFQRVLSEQFF. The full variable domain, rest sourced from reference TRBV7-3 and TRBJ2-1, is GAGVSQTPSNKVTEKGKYVELRCDPISGHTALYWYRQSLGQGPEFLIYFQGTGAADDSGLPNDRFFAVRPEGSVSTLKIQRTERGDSAVYLCASSFQRVLSEQFFGPGTRLTVL.

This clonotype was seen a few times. CDR3 DNA: TGTGCCAGCAGCACGACAAGGAATGAGCAGTTCTTC. Its translation: CASSTTRNEQFF. V and J are TRBV12-3 or TRBV12-4 and TRBJ2-1; the D is unclear. V was cut by 6 bases and J by 7 bases, with 10 bases left in between. The length of the CDR3 is 12 residues.

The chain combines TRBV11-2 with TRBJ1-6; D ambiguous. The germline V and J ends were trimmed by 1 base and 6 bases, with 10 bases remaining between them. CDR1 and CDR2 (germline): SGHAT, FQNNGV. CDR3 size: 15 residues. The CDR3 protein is CASSLVGWSNSPLHF. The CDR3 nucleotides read TGTGCCAGCAGCTTAGTGGGGTGGTCTAATTCACCCCTCCACTTT. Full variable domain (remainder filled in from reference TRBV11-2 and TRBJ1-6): EAGVAQSPRYKIIEKRQSVAFWCNPISGHATLYWYQQILGQGPKLLIQFQNNGVVDDSQLPKDRFSAERLKGVDSTLKIQPAKLEDSAVYLCASSLVGWSNSPLHFGNGTRLTVT.

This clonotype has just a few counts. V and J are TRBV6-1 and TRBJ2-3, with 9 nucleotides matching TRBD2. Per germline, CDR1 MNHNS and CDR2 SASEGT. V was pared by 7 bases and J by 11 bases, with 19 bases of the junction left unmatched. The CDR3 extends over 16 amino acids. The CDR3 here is CASTPSRGRADMGQYF. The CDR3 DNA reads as TGTGCCAGCACCCCCTCACGCGGGAGGGCCGACATGGGGCAGTATTTT.

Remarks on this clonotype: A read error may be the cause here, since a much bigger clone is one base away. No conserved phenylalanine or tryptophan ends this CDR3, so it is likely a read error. The DNA of the CDR3 is TGTGCCAGCGGTGGGGGGGCCAATGAGCAGTTCCTC. Its translation: CASGGGANEQFL. The V and J genes are TRBV7-2 and TRBJ2-1; TRBD2 is a possible D gene (7 bases). This CDR3 comprises 12 residues. Trimming left V 8 bases short and J 6 bases short, with 11 bases between. Germline V gene sequence: CDR1 SGHTA, CDR2 FQGNSA.

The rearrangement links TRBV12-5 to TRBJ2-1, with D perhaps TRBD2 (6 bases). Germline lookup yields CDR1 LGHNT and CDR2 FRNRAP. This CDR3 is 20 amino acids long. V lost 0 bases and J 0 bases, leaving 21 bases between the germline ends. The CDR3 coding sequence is TGTGCTAGTGGTTTGGTATTTTATGGCGGGGACGCAAGCTCCTACAATGAGCAGTTCTTC. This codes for CASGLVFYGGDASSYNEQFF.

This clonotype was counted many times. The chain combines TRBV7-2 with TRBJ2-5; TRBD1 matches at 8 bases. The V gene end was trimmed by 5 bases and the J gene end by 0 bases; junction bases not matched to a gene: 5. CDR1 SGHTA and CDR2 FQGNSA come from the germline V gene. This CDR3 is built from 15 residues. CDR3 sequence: CASSPGTGHQETQYF. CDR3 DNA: TGTGCCAGCAGCCCCGGGACAGGCCACCAAGAGACCCAGTACTTC.

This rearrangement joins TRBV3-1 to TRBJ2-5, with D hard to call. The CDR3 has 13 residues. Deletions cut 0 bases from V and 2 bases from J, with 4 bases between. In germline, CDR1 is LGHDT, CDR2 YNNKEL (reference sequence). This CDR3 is CASSQDPQETQYF. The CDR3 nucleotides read TGTGCCAGCAGCCAAGACCCTCAAGAGACCCAGTACTTC.

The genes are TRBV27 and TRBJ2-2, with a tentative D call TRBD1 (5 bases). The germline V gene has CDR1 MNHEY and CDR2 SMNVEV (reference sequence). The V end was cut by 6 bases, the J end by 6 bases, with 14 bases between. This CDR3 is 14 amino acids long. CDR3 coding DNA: TGTGCCAGCAGCCGCCTTGGGGCTGCCGGGGAGCTGTTTTTT. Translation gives CASSRLGAAGELFF.

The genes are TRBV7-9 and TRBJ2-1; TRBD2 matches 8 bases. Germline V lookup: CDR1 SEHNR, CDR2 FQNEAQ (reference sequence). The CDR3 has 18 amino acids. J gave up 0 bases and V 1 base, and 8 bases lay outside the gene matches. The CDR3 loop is CASSLGGGRSSSYNEQFF. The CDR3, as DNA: TGTGCCAGCAGCTTAGGTGGCGGGAGGTCTAGCTCCTACAATGAGCAGTTCTTC.

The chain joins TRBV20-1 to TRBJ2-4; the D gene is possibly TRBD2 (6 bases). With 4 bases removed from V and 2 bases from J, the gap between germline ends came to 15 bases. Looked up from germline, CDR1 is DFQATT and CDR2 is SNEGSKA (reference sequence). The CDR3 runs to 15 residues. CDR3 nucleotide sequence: TGCAGTGCTACCCCCGTAGCGGAGACCAAAAACATTCAGTACTTC. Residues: CSATPVAETKNIQYF.

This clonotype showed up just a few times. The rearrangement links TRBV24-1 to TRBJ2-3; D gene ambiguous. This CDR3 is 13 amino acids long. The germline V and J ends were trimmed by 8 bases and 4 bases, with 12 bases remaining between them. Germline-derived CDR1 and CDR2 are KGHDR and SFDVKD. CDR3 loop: CATKATAADTQYF. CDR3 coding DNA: TGTGCCACCAAAGCCACCGCGGCAGATACGCAGTATTTT.